These T cell receptor beta chains were read from a single sample in a study of identical twins. TCRdb re-analysed the 5' RACE reads in MiXCR, keeping a single row per CDR3 protein. The table includes 550,000 to 700,000 distinct CDR3 sequences, more than 9% detected once. The data were also submitted as part of a second study, on yellow fever vaccine responses in identical twins.

Source material: PBMCs. Receptor source: a woman between 18 and 29 years old in good health. The CDR3 runs from the conserved cysteine through the conserved F or W. Each record gives: J gene, clone size, V gene, D gene, CDR3 protein, CDR3 DNA. D genes are given only for firm matches. Only some rows state a clone size, as once, few, many or a class for expanded clones.

J: TRBJ1-1
size: NA
V: TRBV5-1
D: NA
CDR3: CASSLQADTEAFF
DNA: TGCGCCAGCAGCTTACAGGCAGACACTGAAGCTTTCTTT

J: TRBJ2-3
size: NA
V: TRBV28
D: TRBD2
CDR3: CASSLPPAGAPDTQYF
DNA: TGTGCCAGCAGTCTTCCCCCAGCGGGAGCCCCAGATACGCAGTATTTT

J: TRBJ1-5
size: few
V: TRBV12-3/TRBV12-4
D: NA
CDR3: CASSPTGLLGNQPQHF
DNA: TGTGCCAGCAGTCCTACAGGGTTGCTAGGCAATCAGCCCCAGCATTTT

J: TRBJ1-2
size: few
V: TRBV10-3
D: NA
CDR3: CAISDRGSYGYTF
DNA: TGTGCCATCAGTGACAGGGGCAGCTATGGCTACACCTTC

J: TRBJ2-1
size: few
V: TRBV27
D: NA
CDR3: CASSSWTADNEQFF
DNA: TGTGCCAGCAGTTCGTGGACAGCCGACAATGAGCAGTTCTTC

J: TRBJ1-2
size: few
V: TRBV27
D: TRBD1
CDR3: CASGDRAFGYTF
DNA: TGTGCCAGCGGGGACAGGGCTTTTGGCTACACCTTC

J: TRBJ2-5
size: many
V: TRBV12-3/TRBV12-4
D: NA
CDR3: CASSFWETQYF
DNA: TGTGCCAGCAGTTTCTGGGAGACCCAGTACTTC

J: TRBJ2-1
size: many
V: TRBV29-1
D: NA
CDR3: CSVSTYDEQFF
DNA: TGCAGCGTCTCAACATATGATGAGCAGTTCTTC

J: TRBJ2-7
size: NA
V: TRBV10-1
D: TRBD1
CDR3: CASSALGTGEQYF
DNA: TGCGCCAGCAGTGCACTCGGGACAGGGGAGCAGTACTTC

J: TRBJ2-3
size: few
V: TRBV18
D: TRBD1
CDR3: CASSPWTGVGPDTQYF
DNA: TGTGCCAGCTCACCCTGGACAGGGGTTGGGCCAGATACGCAGTATTTT

J: TRBJ2-5
size: many
V: TRBV7-6
D: NA
CDR3: CASSFRGGVKTQYF
DNA: TGTGCCAGCAGCTTTCGTGGGGGCGTAAAGACCCAGTACTTC

J: TRBJ2-5
size: few
V: TRBV12-3/TRBV12-4
D: TRBD2
CDR3: CASSPGLAGGRTQETQYF
DNA: TGTGCCAGCAGTCCAGGACTAGCGGGAGGGCGGACCCAAGAGACCCAGTACTTC

J: TRBJ2-2
size: few
V: TRBV29-1
D: TRBD2
CDR3: CSVRGVLHTGELFF
DNA: TGCAGCGTCCGGGGGGTGTTGCACACCGGGGAGCTGTTTTTT

J: TRBJ2-3
size: few
V: TRBV6-5
D: TRBD2
CDR3: CASSYRAGGTADTQYF
DNA: TGTGCCAGCAGTTACCGAGCGGGGGGCACGGCGGATACGCAGTATTTT

J: TRBJ2-4
size: few
V: TRBV11-2
D: TRBD1
CDR3: CASSSTGTGLAYF
DNA: TGTGCCAGCAGCTCCACCGGGACAGGGTTGGCGTACTTC

J: TRBJ2-7
size: many
V: TRBV6-5
D: TRBD1
CDR3: CASSYKGASRARVYEQYF
DNA: TGTGCCAGCAGTTATAAGGGGGCGTCACGGGCTAGGGTCTACGAGCAGTACTTC

J: TRBJ2-3
size: NA
V: TRBV30
D: TRBD1
CDR3: CALTTGLHTDTQYF
DNA: TGTGCCTTAACGACAGGGCTGCACACAGATACGCAGTATTTT

J: TRBJ2-1
size: NA
V: TRBV6-4
D: TRBD2
CDR3: CASSDGTSGDDEQFF
DNA: TGTGCCAGCAGTGACGGGACTAGTGGTGACGATGAGCAGTTCTTC

J: TRBJ2-5
size: many
V: TRBV10-2
D: NA
CDR3: CASSDGGRASETQYF
DNA: TGCGCCAGCAGTGATGGTGGCAGGGCATCGGAGACCCAGTACTTC

J: TRBJ2-7
size: NA
V: TRBV29-1
D: TRBD2
CDR3: CSVAPLPYPTSGMAYEQYF
DNA: TGCAGCGTCGCCCCCCTCCCCTACCCGACTAGCGGGATGGCTTACGAGCAGTACTTC

J: TRBJ1-1
size: NA
V: TRBV29-1
D: NA
CDR3: CSVDNPQDSPQAFF
DNA: TGCAGCGTTGACAACCCCCAAGACTCTCCCCAAGCTTTCTTT

J: TRBJ2-5
size: few
V: TRBV20-1
D: TRBD1
CDR3: CSATDRGRETQYF
DNA: TGCAGTGCCACAGACAGGGGGAGGGAGACCCAGTACTTC

J: TRBJ2-3
size: few
V: TRBV12-3/TRBV12-4
D: NA
CDR3: CASSLIVSTDTQYF
DNA: TGTGCCAGCAGTTTAATAGTAAGCACAGATACGCAGTATTTT

J: TRBJ2-5
size: many
V: TRBV25-1
D: NA
CDR3: CASSEWGRSPQETQYF
DNA: TGTGCCAGCAGTGAATGGGGCAGGTCTCCTCAAGAGACCCAGTACTTC

J: TRBJ2-1
size: many
V: TRBV4-3
D: TRBD2
CDR3: CASSQTSGTDNEQFF
DNA: TGCGCCAGCAGCCAAACTAGCGGGACCGACAATGAGCAGTTCTTC

J: TRBJ1-6
size: few
V: TRBV30
D: NA
CDR3: CAWSVLSGQDNSPLHF
DNA: TGTGCCTGGAGTGTACTATCGGGACAAGATAATTCACCCCTCCACTTT

J: TRBJ2-3
size: many
V: TRBV20-1
D: TRBD2
CDR3: CSARGLAGLDTQYF
DNA: TGCAGTGCTAGGGGACTAGCGGGTTTGGATACGCAGTATTTT

J: TRBJ2-3
size: few
V: TRBV19
D: NA
CDR3: CASSDRVTDTQYF
DNA: TGTGCCAGTAGTGACCGGGTCACAGATACGCAGTATTTT

J: TRBJ2-1
size: NA
V: TRBV6-1
D: TRBD2
CDR3: CASSAAGGVYNEQFF
DNA: TGTGCCAGCAGTGCAGCGGGAGGGGTTTACAATGAGCAGTTCTTC

J: TRBJ2-1
size: NA
V: TRBV4-1
D: NA
CDR3: CASSLVGLAGEQFF
DNA: TGCGCCAGCAGCCTTGTAGGTTTGGCGGGGGAGCAGTTCTTC

J: TRBJ2-1
size: NA
V: TRBV2
D: NA
CDR3: CATPARPGNEQFF
DNA: TGTGCCACCCCAGCACGCCCTGGCAATGAGCAGTTCTTC

J: TRBJ2-3
size: many
V: TRBV20-1
D: NA
CDR3: CSAGDHNTQYF
DNA: TGCAGTGCGGGGGACCACAATACGCAGTATTTT

J: TRBJ2-5
size: few
V: TRBV4-1
D: NA
CDR3: CASSQLLRDEETQYF
DNA: TGCGCCAGCAGCCAGTTATTACGGGACGAAGAGACCCAGTACTTC

J: TRBJ2-5
size: NA
V: TRBV15
D: NA
CDR3: CATSSQTQETQYF
DNA: TGTGCCACCAGCTCACAGACGCAAGAGACCCAGTACTTC

J: TRBJ2-7
size: NA
V: TRBV20-1
D: NA
CDR3: CSADGAIDEQYF
DNA: TGCAGTGCTGACGGGGCAATCGACGAGCAGTACTTC

J: TRBJ1-6
size: many
V: TRBV5-1
D: NA
CDR3: CASSDGITLHF
DNA: TGCGCCAGCAGCGACGGGATCACCCTCCACTTT

J: TRBJ1-6
size: few
V: TRBV27
D: TRBD1
CDR3: CASSQQGARGSSPLHF
DNA: TGTGCCAGCAGTCAACAGGGGGCGCGTGGGTCATCACCCCTCCACTTT

J: TRBJ2-3
size: NA
V: TRBV20-1
D: TRBD2
CDR3: CSARGQRESDTQYF
DNA: TGCAGTGCTAGGGGCCAGCGGGAGTCAGATACGCAGTATTTT

J: TRBJ2-5
size: NA
V: TRBV25-1
D: TRBD2
CDR3: CASSEGSRREGETQYF
DNA: TGTGCCAGCAGTGAAGGTAGTAGGAGGGAGGGAGAGACCCAGTACTTC

J: TRBJ2-7
size: NA
V: TRBV6-1
D: NA
CDR3: CASSIPRPGSIYEQYF
DNA: TGTGCCAGCAGCATACCAAGACCCGGTTCTATTTACGAGCAGTACTTC

J: TRBJ2-1
size: many
V: TRBV2
D: NA
CDR3: CASSEGHNEQFF
DNA: TGTGCCAGCAGTGAAGGCCACAATGAGCAGTTCTTC

J: TRBJ1-3
size: NA
V: TRBV5-1
D: NA
CDR3: CASSLQPTSGNTIYF
DNA: TGCGCCAGCAGCTTGCAGCCTACTTCTGGAAACACCATATATTTT

J: TRBJ2-2
size: few
V: TRBV3-1
D: NA
CDR3: CASSYNPGGKNTGELFF
DNA: TGTGCCAGCAGCTACAACCCAGGGGGGAAGAACACCGGGGAGCTGTTTTTT

J: TRBJ1-5
size: many
V: TRBV5-1
D: NA
CDR3: CASSLDSTSNQPQHF
DNA: TGCGCCAGCAGCTTGGACAGCACTAGCAATCAGCCCCAGCATTTT

J: TRBJ2-3
size: NA
V: TRBV4-1
D: TRBD2
CDR3: CASSQVAMRLAEQIGTQYF
DNA: TGCGCCAGCAGCCAAGTCGCTATGCGACTAGCGGAGCAAATCGGTACGCAGTATTTT